Presented here are 29 T cell receptor beta chains from one specimen sequenced in a study of immune evolution from preneoplasia to lung adenocarcinoma. Clones were sequenced by immunoSEQ multiplex PCR, and TCRdb holds only the in-frame ones, with some missing. The sample records around 15,000 clones, 65% to 90% being singletons. The material sequenced was FFPE invasive lung adenocarcinoma tissue. The receptors stem from a person between 65 and 80 years old with invasive lung adenocarcinoma.

This chain links TRBV11-2 with TRBJ2-3; the match to TRBD1 covers 7 bases. The CDR3 length is 15 residues. V trimming: 1 base; J trimming: 2 bases; junction bases outside the gene matches: 3. Germline assignment: CDR1 SGHAT and CDR2 FQNNGV. The CDR3, as DNA: TGTGCCAGCAGCTTAGGGACAGGACTCACAGATACGCAGTATTTT. Protein: CASSLGTGLTDTQYF. Full variable domain (remainder filled in from reference TRBV11-2 and TRBJ2-3): EAGVAQSPRYKIIEKRQSVAFWCNPISGHATLYWYQQILGQGPKLLIQFQNNGVVDDSQLPKDRFSAERLKGVDSTLKIQPAKLEDSAVYLCASSLGTGLTDTQYFGPGTRLTVL.

This chain joins TRBV28 and TRBJ1-2; D is uncertain. This CDR3 is 13 amino acids long. V shed 4 bases and J shed 7 bases, with 13 bases lying between them. CDR1 is MDHEN, CDR2 SYDVKM, per germline. The CDR3 region is CASSSFRLGGYTF. As DNA, the CDR3 is TGTGCCAGCAGTTCATTCCGGTTAGGTGGCTACACCTTC.

The V gene is TRBV10-1, the J gene TRBJ2-3; D remains ambiguous. Germline CDR1 WNHNN, CDR2 SYGVQD (reference sequence). The CDR3 consists of 14 residues. V lost 0 bases and J 4 bases, leaving 8 bases between the germline ends. The CDR3 here is CASSESPRPDTQYF. The CDR3 DNA is TGCGCCAGCAGTGAGTCGCCCAGGCCAGATACGCAGTATTTT.

This clone was found once. This chain connects TRBV6-1 to TRBJ2-3; 11 bases are shared with TRBD2. Germline CDR1 reads MNHNS; CDR2 reads SASEGT. The trim removed 7 bases at V and 8 bases at J, leaving 11 bases unmatched. The CDR3 extends over 15 amino acids. CDR3 bases: TGTGCCAGCACCCGAATAGCGGGGGGGCAAGGTACGCAGTATTTT. Encoded protein: CASTRIAGGQGTQYF.

V gene TRBV11-3 combines with J gene TRBJ2-3; D is unresolved. Germline V lookup: CDR1 SGHNT, CDR2 YENEEA. CDR3 length: 15 residues. Trimming took off 1 base at V and 1 base at J, with 9 bases between the two ends. CDR3 amino acids: CASSLGQPGTDTQYF. The CDR3 DNA is TGTGCCAGCAGCTTAGGCCAACCCGGCACAGATACGCAGTATTTT.

The chain carries TRBV29-1 and TRBJ1-4; 7 nucleotides line up with TRBD1. Per the germline V gene, CDR1 is SQVTM and CDR2 is ANQGSEA. The CDR3 loop spans 14 amino acids. V lost 5 bases and J lost 8; bases outside the gene matches: 11. Written as DNA, the CDR3 is TGCAGCGTTTGCCCGGACAGGCAAATCGAAAAACTGTTTTTT. Translation: CSVCPDRQIEKLFF.

The chain combines TRBV5-1 with TRBJ2-7, with 8 nucleotides matching TRBD1. The ends lost 4 bases at V and 3 bases at J; junction bases unmatched: 6. CDR1 is SGHRS, CDR2 YFSETQ, per germline. This CDR3 is built from 14 residues. The CDR3 sequence is CASSPGQGGYEQYF. DNA for the CDR3: TGCGCCAGCAGCCCTGGACAGGGAGGCTACGAGCAGTACTTC.

The rearrangement joins TRBV6-1 to TRBJ1-5; D is possibly TRBD1 (5 bases). The CDR3 consists of 14 residues. Trimming cost V 10 bases and J 3 bases, with 16 bases left between them. CDR1 and CDR2 (germline): MNHNS, SASEGT. The CDR3 loop is CAIERGHFNQPQHF. CDR3 bases: TGTGCCATCGAGAGAGGACACTTCAATCAGCCCCAGCATTTT.

The CDR3 DNA is TGTGCCAGCAGTTTTAGGAAAGGAAACACTGAAGCTTTCTTT. As protein: CASSFRKGNTEAFF. The V call is TRBV28, the J call TRBJ1-1; D is unclear. Trimming left V 3 bases short and J 2 bases short, with 10 bases between. Germline loops: CDR1 MDHEN, CDR2 SYDVKM. The CDR3 has 14 amino acids.

This sequence joins TRBV18 and TRBJ2-2; 8 bases fit TRBD1. Looked up from germline, CDR1 is KGHSH and CDR2 is LQKENI. This CDR3 spans 16 amino acids. Unmatched junction bases numbered 3, after V lost 3 bases and J lost 0 bases. Here the CDR3 reads CASSPGQAANTGELFF. CDR3 nucleotide sequence: TGTGCCAGCTCACCGGGACAGGCGGCGAACACCGGGGAGCTGTTTTTT.

The J gene is TRBJ1-2, the V gene TRBV18, with TRBD1 matching over 7 bases. This CDR3 spans 14 amino acids. The junction had 4 bases not matched to a gene; V was cut back by 4 bases and J by 2 bases. Germline V lookup: CDR1 KGHSH, CDR2 LQKENI. The CDR3 protein is CASSQSTGNYGYTF. CDR3 bases: TGTGCCAGCTCACAATCGACAGGGAACTATGGCTACACCTTC.

The rearrangement links TRBV7-9 to TRBJ1-5, with D possibly TRBD1 on 6 matching bases. V shed 5 bases and J shed 0 bases, with 14 bases lying between them. Looked up from germline, CDR1 is SEHNR and CDR2 is FQNEAQ (reference sequence). The length of the CDR3 is 16 residues. The CDR3 protein is CASSTTTGNSNQPQHF. CDR3 coding DNA: TGTGCCAGCAGCACTACGACAGGTAATAGCAATCAGCCCCAGCATTTT. Supplemented by reference TRBV7-9 and TRBJ1-5, the full variable domain reads DTGVSQNPRHKITKRGQNVTFRCDPISEHNRLYWYRQTLGQGPEFLTYFQNEAQLEKSRLLSDRFSAERPKGSFSTLEIQRTEQGDSAMYLCASSTTTGNSNQPQHFGDGTRLSIL.

The chain uses TRBV6-6 and TRBJ2-7, with a weak D call TRBD2 (6 bases). Per the germline V gene, CDR1 is MNHNY and CDR2 is SVGAGI (reference sequence). The V end was cut by 6 bases, the J end by 3 bases, with 12 bases between. The CDR3 contains 13 residues. Here the CDR3 reads CASSLTSIYEQYF. The DNA of the CDR3 is TGTGCCAGCAGCCTTACTAGCATCTACGAGCAGTACTTC.

The sample holds a few counts of this clone. The chain employs TRBV9 and TRBJ2-2; no reliable D call. Germline assignment: CDR1 SGDLS and CDR2 YYNGEE. The CDR3 is 16 amino acids. V gave up 2 bases and J gave up 0 bases, with 11 bases separating them. The CDR3 nucleotides read TGTGCCAGCAGCGTGTTTGGCGACGCGAACACCGGGGAGCTGTTTTTT. Translating gives CASSVFGDANTGELFF.

The chain couples TRBV19 to TRBJ1-5; weak D call: TRBD1 (6 bases). Between the trimmed V and J ends, which lost 4 bases and 6 bases, there was a span of 19 bases. Germline V CDR1 and CDR2: LNHDA, SQIVND (reference sequence). This CDR3 region has 16 residues. The CDR3 loop is CASSTAAAGVSQPQHF. The CDR3 bases are TGTGCCAGTAGTACAGCAGCGGCAGGGGTTAGTCAGCCCCAGCATTTT.

The chain couples TRBV29-1 to TRBJ2-3, with TRBD2 matching over 7 bases. With V trimmed by 8 bases and J by 6 bases, 14 bases remained unmatched. The CDR3 length is 14 residues. In germline, CDR1 is SQVTM, CDR2 ANQGSEA. CDR3 in DNA: TGCAGCTTTTTGAGACGGGACTACGTTGATACGCAGTATTTT. Translation: CSFLRRDYVDTQYF.

CDR3 region: CASSLAGSSTEAFF. The CDR3 DNA reads as TGTGCCAGCAGCTTAGCGGGGTCTAGTACTGAAGCTTTCTTT. The V and J genes are TRBV7-8 and TRBJ1-1; no clear D. From germline, CDR1 is SGHVS and CDR2 FQNEAQ. V lost 0 bases, J lost 5 bases, and 10 bases lay in between. The CDR3 has 14 amino acids.

The chain carries TRBV6-4 and TRBJ2-1; D is unresolved. With 4 bases removed from V and 5 bases from J, the gap between germline ends came to 3 bases. This CDR3 comprises 11 residues. Germline V gene data show CDR1 as MRHNA and CDR2 as SNTAGT. CDR3 in amino acids: CASSGHNEQFF. The CDR3 DNA follows: TGTGCCAGCAGTGGCCACAATGAGCAGTTCTTC.

V and J are TRBV7-8 and TRBJ2-5; no definite D call. The germline V gene has CDR1 SGHVS and CDR2 FQNEAQ. The CDR3 runs to 9 residues. Trimming left V 8 bases short and J 10 bases short, with 8 bases between. CDR3 loop: CASGADQYF. The CDR3 region has the DNA TGTGCCAGCGGCGCGGACCAGTACTTC.

This chain joins TRBV27 and TRBJ2-1, with D maybe TRBD1 (5 bases). Trimming cost V 5 bases and J 6 bases, with 17 bases left between them. This CDR3 comprises 15 residues. Germline loops: CDR1 MNHEY, CDR2 SMNVEV (reference sequence). The CDR3 protein is CASSPRSGFVNEQFF. The CDR3 nucleotides are TGTGCCAGCAGTCCACGGTCAGGGTTCGTCAATGAGCAGTTCTTC.

The chain combines TRBV7-8 with TRBJ2-1; 7 bases fit TRBD2. V lost 4 bases to trimming and J lost 2 bases; unmatched junction nucleotides: 8. Germline V CDR1 and CDR2: SGHVS, FQNEAQ. The CDR3 has 16 residues. The CDR3 DNA follows: TGTGCCAGCAGCTCCTTGGGGGGGAAGGCCTACAATGAGCAGTTCTTC. Protein sequence: CASSSLGGKAYNEQFF.

This clone came up a few times. CDR3 DNA: TGCAGCGTCGACGGGACTAGCGGGAGTACGCACGAGCAGTACTTC. This encodes CSVDGTSGSTHEQYF. V usage is TRBV29-1 and J usage is TRBJ2-7, with 14 bases matching TRBD2. The CDR3 has 15 residues. Germline V gene data show CDR1 as SQVTM and CDR2 as ANQGSEA. Germline trimming cut 6 bases from V and 5 bases from J; bases unmatched to any gene: 9.

There are a few counts of this clone. The rearrangement uses TRBV11-2 and TRBJ2-7, with 8 bases matching TRBD2. The germline gives CDR1 SGHAT, CDR2 FQNNGV. V was pared by 0 bases and J by 2 bases, with 12 bases of the junction left unmatched. CDR3 size: 18 residues. The CDR3 DNA reads as TGTGCCAGCAGCTTAGAGATCCCCACCAGCGGGGGCCCCTACGAGCAGTACTTC. Translating gives CASSLEIPTSGGPYEQYF.

V is TRBV6-1 and J is TRBJ1-2, with a tentative D call TRBD1 (5 bases). The CDR3 has 14 amino acids. Germline CDR1 reads MNHNS; CDR2 reads SASEGT. Trimming removed 4 bases at V and 6 bases at J, with 15 bases between. This CDR3 reads CASSGLRGSDGYTF. CDR3 coding DNA: TGTGCCAGCAGTGGGCTCCGGGGCTCCGATGGCTACACCTTC.

V usage is TRBV30 and J usage is TRBJ1-2, with TRBD1 as a possible D gene (6 bases). V dropped 2 bases and J dropped 6 bases, with 16 bases sitting between them. Germline-derived CDR1 and CDR2 are GTSNPN and SVGIG (reference sequence). The CDR3 loop spans 14 amino acids. For the CDR3, the DNA is TGTGCCTGGAGTCCATCTCCAGGGGTACATGGCTACACCTTC. As protein: CAWSPSPGVHGYTF. Variable domain in full (rest from reference TRBV30 and TRBJ1-2): SQTIHQWPATLVQPVGSPLSLECTVEGTSNPNLYWYRQAAGRGLQLLFYSVGIGQISSEVPQNLSASRPQDRQFILSSKKLLLSDSGFYLCAWSPSPGVHGYTFGSGTRLTVV.

The chain carries TRBV5-1 and TRBJ2-3; no clear D. The CDR3 length is 14 residues. Trimming left V 4 bases short and J 4 bases short, with 13 bases between. From germline, CDR1 is SGHRS and CDR2 YFSETQ. The CDR3 DNA follows: TGCGCCAGCAGCCCCGATCATGCCTCAGATACGCAGTATTTT. It codes for CASSPDHASDTQYF.

The rearrangement uses TRBV27 and TRBJ2-7, with 8 bases fitting TRBD1. The V gene end was trimmed by 6 bases and the J gene end by 3 bases; junction bases not matched to a gene: 4. The CDR3 consists of 13 residues. Germline V gene data show CDR1 as MNHEY and CDR2 as SMNVEV (reference sequence). Here the CDR3 DNA reads TGTGCCAGCAGAGGACAGGGTTTCTACGAGCAGTACTTC. Amino acid sequence: CASRGQGFYEQYF.

The chain links TRBV20-1 to TRBJ1-2, with 7 bases fitting TRBD1. After removal of 3 bases from V and 10 bases from J, the junction contained 5 bases not matched to a gene. There are 11 residues in the CDR3. Germline CDR1 DFQATT, CDR2 SNEGSKA (reference sequence). The CDR3 is CSASLGTDYTF. DNA of the CDR3: TGCAGTGCTAGCCTCGGGACAGACTACACCTTC.

The V and J genes are TRBV6-6 and TRBJ1-4; D perhaps matches TRBD1 (6 bases). Germline CDR1 reads MNHNY; CDR2 reads SVGAGI (reference sequence). The V gene lost 4 bases and the J gene lost 6 bases, with 18 bases spanning the gap. There are 16 residues in the CDR3. CDR3 DNA sequence: TGTGCCAGCAGTTTCCAACCTCCAGGGGAAGATGAAAAACTGTTTTTT. This gives the protein CASSFQPPGEDEKLFF.